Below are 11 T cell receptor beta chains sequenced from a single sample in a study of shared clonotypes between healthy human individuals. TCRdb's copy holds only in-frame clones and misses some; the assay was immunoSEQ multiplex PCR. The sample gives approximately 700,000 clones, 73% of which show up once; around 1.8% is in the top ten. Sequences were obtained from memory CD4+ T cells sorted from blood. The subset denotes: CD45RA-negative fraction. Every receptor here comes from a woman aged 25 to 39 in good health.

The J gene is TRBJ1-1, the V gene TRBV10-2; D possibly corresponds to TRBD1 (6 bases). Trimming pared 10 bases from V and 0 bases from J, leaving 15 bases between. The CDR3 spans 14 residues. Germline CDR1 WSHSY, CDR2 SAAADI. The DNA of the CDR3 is TGCGCCACCGGGGGCCAGCGGATGAACACTGAAGCTTTCTTT. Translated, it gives CATGGQRMNTEAFF.

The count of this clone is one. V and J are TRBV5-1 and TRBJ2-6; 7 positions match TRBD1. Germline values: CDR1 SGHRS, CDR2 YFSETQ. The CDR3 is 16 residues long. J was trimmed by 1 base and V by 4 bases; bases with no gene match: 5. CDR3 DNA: TGCGCCAGCAGCCCTTCGGGACAGTCTGGGGCCAACGTCCTGACTTTC. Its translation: CASSPSGQSGANVLTF. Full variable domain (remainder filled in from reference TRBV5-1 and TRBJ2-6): KAGVTQTPRYLIKTRGQQVTLSCSPISGHRSVSWYQQTPGQGLQFLFEYFSETQRNKGNFPGRFSGRQFSNSRSEMNVSTLELGDSALYLCASSPSGQSGANVLTFGAGSRLTVL.

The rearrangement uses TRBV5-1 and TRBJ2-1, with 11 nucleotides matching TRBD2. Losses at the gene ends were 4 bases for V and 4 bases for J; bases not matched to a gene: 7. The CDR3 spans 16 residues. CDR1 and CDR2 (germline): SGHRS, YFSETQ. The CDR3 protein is CASSRLIAGGYNEQFF. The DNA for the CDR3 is TGCGCCAGCAGCCGCCTAATAGCGGGAGGGTACAATGAGCAGTTCTTC.

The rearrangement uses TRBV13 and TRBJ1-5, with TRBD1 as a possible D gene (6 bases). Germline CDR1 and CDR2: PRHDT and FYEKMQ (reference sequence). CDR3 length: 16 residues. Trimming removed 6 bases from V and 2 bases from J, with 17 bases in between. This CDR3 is CASRVRGLSCNQPQHF. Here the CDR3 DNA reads TGTGCCAGCAGGGTCCGGGGGCTAAGTTGCAATCAGCCCCAGCATTTT.

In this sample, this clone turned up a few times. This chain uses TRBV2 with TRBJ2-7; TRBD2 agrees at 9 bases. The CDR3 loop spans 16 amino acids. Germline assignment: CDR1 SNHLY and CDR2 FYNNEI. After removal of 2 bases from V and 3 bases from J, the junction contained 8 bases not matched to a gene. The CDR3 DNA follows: TGTGCCAGCAGTGAACAGTTAGCGGGAGTACTCTACGAGCAGTACTTC. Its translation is CASSEQLAGVLYEQYF.

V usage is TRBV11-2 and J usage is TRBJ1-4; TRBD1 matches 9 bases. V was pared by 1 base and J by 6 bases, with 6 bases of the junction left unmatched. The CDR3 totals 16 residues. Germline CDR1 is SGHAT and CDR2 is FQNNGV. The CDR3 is CASSLVGTGKDEKLFF. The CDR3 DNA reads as TGTGCCAGCAGCTTAGTAGGGACAGGGAAGGATGAAAAACTGTTTTTT.

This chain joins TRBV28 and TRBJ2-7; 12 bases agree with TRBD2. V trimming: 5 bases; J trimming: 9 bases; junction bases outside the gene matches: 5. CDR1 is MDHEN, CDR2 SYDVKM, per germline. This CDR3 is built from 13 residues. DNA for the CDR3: TGTGCCAGCAGTACCTTACTAGCGGGAGGGCAGTACTTC. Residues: CASSTLLAGGQYF.

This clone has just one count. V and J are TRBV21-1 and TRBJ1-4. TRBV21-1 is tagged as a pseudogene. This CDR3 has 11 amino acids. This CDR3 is CASVEGEKLFF. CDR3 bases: TGTGCCAGCGTAGAGGGTGAAAAACTGTTTTTT.

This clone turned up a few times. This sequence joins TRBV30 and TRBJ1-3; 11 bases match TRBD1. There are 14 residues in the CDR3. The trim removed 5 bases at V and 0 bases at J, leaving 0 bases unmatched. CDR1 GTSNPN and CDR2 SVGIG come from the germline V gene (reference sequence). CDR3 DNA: TGTGCCTGGGGGACAGGGGGCTCTGGAAACACCATATATTTT. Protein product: CAWGTGGSGNTIYF.

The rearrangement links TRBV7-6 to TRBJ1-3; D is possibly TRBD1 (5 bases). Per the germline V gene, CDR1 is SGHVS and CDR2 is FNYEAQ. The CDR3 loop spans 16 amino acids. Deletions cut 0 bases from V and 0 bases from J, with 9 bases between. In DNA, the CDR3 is TGTGCCAGCAGCTTAGCGCAGGGACTCTCTGGAAACACCATATATTTT. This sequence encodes CASSLAQGLSGNTIYF.

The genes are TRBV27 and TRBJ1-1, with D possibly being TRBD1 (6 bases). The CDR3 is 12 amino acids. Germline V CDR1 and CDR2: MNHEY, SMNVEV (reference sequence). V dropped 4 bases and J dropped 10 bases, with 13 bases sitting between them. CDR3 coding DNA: TGTGCCAGCAGTTACACAGGGCGTGTAGCTTTCTTT. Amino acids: CASSYTGRVAFF.